This TCR beta chain is drawn from a study of blood T cells in healthy people across ages. A second 7 to 11 cycle PCR used barcoded and J-beta primers. The template-switch adaptor was a 5' adaptor with 12 random nucleotides. It tagged each cDNA molecule. In TCRdb, the 5' RACE reads were re-called with MiXCR into one record per CDR3 protein. The sample consists of roughly 800,000 distinct CDR3 sequences, nearly 60% of them appearing once. CDR1 SGHRS and CDR2 YFSETQ come from the germline V gene. The ends were cut back, 4 bases at V and 7 bases at J, with 17 bases in the middle. There are 14 residues in the CDR3. A word on this clonotype: Its antigen is unknown.

Study results and limitations: Higher diversity, along with more naive CD4+ cells, distinguished long-lived donors from aged donors. Naive and antigen-experienced cells could not be conclusively compared, given unsorted PBMCs.

The rearrangement joins TRBV5-1 to TRBJ1-2; perhaps TRBD1 as D (6 bases). Input material: blood. The origin of this receptor is a man aged 30 to 45 in good health. CDR3 amino acids: CASSGQQGSGGYTF. The CDR3 nucleotides read TGCGCCAGCAGCGGACAACAGGGTTCGGGTGGCTACACCTTC.